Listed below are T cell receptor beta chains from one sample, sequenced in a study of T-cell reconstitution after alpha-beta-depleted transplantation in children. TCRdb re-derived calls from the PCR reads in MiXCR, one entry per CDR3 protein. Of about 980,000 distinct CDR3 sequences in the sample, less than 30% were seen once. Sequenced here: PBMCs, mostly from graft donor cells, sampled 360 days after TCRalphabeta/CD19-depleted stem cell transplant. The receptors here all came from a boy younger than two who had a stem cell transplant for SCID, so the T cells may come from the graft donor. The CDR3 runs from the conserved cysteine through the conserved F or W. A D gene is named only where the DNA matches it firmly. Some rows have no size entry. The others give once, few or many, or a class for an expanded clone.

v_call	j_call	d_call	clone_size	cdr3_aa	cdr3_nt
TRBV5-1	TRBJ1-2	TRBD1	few	CASSPQSNPGTGGNGYTF	TGCGCCAGCAGCCCCCAATCGAACCCCGGGACAGGGGGCAATGGCTACACCTTC
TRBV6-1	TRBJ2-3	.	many	CASGYTDTQYF	TGTGCCAGCGGATACACAGATACGCAGTATTTT
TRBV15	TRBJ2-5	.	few	CATSRDRTPLSETQYF	TGTGCCACCAGCAGAGATCGCACACCCTTAAGTGAGACCCAGTACTTC
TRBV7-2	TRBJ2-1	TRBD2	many	CASSLVGGGVNEQFF	TGTGCCAGCAGCTTAGTCGGCGGGGGAGTAAATGAGCAGTTCTTC
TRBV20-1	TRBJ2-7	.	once	CSASGSFHEQYF	TGCAGTGCCTCTGGGTCCTTCCACGAGCAGTACTTC
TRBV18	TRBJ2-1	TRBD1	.	CASSPLGQGSKNEQFF	TGTGCCAGCTCACCACTTGGACAGGGCTCTAAAAATGAGCAGTTCTTC
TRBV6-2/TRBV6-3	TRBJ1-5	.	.	CASSKNTQPQHF	TGTGCCAGCAGTAAGAACACTCAGCCCCAGCATTTT
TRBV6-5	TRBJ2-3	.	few	CASSRGGGDTQYF	TGTGCCAGCAGCCGAGGGGGGGGCGATACGCAGTATTTT
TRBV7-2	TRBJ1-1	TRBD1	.	CASRSTGVSTEAFF	TGTGCCAGCAGGTCTACAGGGGTGAGCACTGAAGCTTTCTTT
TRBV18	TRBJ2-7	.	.	CASSPPSGLYEQYF	TGTGCCAGCTCACCACCGTCGGGACTGTACGAGCAGTACTTC
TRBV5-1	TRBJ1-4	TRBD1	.	CASSLDAGTDSFNEKLFF	TGCGCCAGCAGCTTGGACGCCGGGACAGACTCCTTTAATGAAAAACTGTTTTTT